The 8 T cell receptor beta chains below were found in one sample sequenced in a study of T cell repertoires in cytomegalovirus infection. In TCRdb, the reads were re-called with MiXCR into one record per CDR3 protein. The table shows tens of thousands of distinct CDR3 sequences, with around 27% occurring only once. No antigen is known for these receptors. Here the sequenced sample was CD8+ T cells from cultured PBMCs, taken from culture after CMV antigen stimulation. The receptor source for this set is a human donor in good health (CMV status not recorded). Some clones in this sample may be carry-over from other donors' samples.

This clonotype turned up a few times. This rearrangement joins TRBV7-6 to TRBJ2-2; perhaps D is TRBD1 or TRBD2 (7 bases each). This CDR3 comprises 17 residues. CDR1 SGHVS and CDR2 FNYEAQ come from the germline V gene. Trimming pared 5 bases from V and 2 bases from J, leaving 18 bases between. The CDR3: CASSPQGGGINTGELFF. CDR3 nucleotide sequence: TGTGCCAGCAGCCCACAGGGAGGGGGCATCAACACCGGGGAGCTGTTTTTT.

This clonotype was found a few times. The CDR3 loop is CASSGTGQRQYF. The CDR3 DNA follows: TGTGCCAGCAGTGGGACAGGCCAAAGGCAGTACTTC. This chain links TRBV6-1 with TRBJ2-7; 7 bases map to TRBD1. This CDR3 has 12 residues. Trimming at V came to 4 bases and at J to 9 bases, leaving 6 bases not matched to a gene. Germline V gives CDR1 MNHNS, CDR2 SASEGT.

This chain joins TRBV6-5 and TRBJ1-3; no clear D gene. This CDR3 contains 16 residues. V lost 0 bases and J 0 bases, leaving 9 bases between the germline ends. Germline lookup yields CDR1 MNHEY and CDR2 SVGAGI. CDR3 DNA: TGTGCCAGCAGTTACTCAAGGCCCAGCTCTGGAAACACCATATATTTT. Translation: CASSYSRPSSGNTIYF.

In nucleotides, the CDR3 is TGCGCCAGCAGCCAAGATCCGGGGTGGGAGCTGTTTTTT. As protein: CASSQDPGWELFF. This chain uses TRBV4-1 with TRBJ2-2; TRBD2 is a possible D gene (5 bases). V lost 0 bases and J lost 9, with 8 bases in between. Germline CDR1 is MGHRA and CDR2 is YSYEKL. This CDR3 region has 13 residues.

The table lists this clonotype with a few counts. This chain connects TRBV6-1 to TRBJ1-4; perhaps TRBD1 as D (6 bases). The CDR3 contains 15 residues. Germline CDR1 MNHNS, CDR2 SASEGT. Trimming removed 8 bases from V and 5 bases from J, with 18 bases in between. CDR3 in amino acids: CASGDRIGGNEKLFF. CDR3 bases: TGTGCCAGCGGGGACCGGATAGGGGGGAATGAAAAACTGTTTTTT.

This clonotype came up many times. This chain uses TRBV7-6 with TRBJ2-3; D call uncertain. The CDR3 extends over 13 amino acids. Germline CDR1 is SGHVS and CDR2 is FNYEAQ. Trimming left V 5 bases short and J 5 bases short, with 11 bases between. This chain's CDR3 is CASSNGVRDTQYF. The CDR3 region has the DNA TGTGCCAGCAGCAATGGGGTAAGAGATACGCAGTATTTT.

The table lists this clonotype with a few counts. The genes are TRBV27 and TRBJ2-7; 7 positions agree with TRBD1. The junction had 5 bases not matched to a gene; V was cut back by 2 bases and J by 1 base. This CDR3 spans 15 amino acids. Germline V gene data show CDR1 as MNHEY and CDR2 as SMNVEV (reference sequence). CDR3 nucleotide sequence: TGTGCCAGCAGTTTAACGGGGACAGAATCCTACGAGCAGTACTTC. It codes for CASSLTGTESYEQYF.

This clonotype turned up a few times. CDR3 DNA sequence: TGCGCCAGCAGCCAAGATCGAGGGGGCGGGGAAAAACTGTTTTTT. This encodes CASSQDRGGGEKLFF. The chain combines TRBV4-1 with TRBJ1-4, with TRBD1 matching over 7 bases. The ends lost 0 bases at V and 8 bases at J; junction bases unmatched: 6. Germline lookup yields CDR1 MGHRA and CDR2 YSYEKL. This CDR3 is built from 15 residues.